These 6 T cell receptor beta chains were sequenced from one sample in a study of blood T cell repertoires in COVID-19. Sequencing was performed with immunoSEQ multiplex PCR; in TCRdb, only in-frame clones are kept and a portion is missing. The repertoire consists of about 350,000 clones, with more than 75% occurring once and the leading ten covering more than 0.9%. Material for sequencing was PBMCs or T cells enriched from blood (not recorded which). These receptors were collected from a woman between 25 and 40 years old who had recovered from COVID-19.

V gene TRBV28 combines with J gene TRBJ1-1; possible D gene TRBD1, 5 bases. The V gene lost 7 bases and the J gene lost 1 base, with 22 bases spanning the gap. CDR1 is MDHEN and CDR2 is SYDVKM in the germline V gene. The CDR3 consists of 17 residues. CDR3 sequence (DNA): TGTGCCAGCATAGGTGCCCCGGGGGGGTTGTGGAACACTGAAGCTTTCTTT. This codes for CASIGAPGGLWNTEAFF.

The chain is built from TRBV7-9 and TRBJ1-3; D uncertain. CDR1 is SEHNR, CDR2 FQNEAQ, per germline (reference sequence). The CDR3 is 12 residues long. Trimming left V 5 bases short and J 4 bases short, with 6 bases between. The CDR3 coding sequence is TGTGCCAGCAGCCTCCAGGGAAACACCATATATTTT. Its protein product is CASSLQGNTIYF. The full variable domain, rest sourced from reference TRBV7-9 and TRBJ1-3, is DTGVSQNPRHKITKRGQNVTFRCDPISEHNRLYWYRQTLGQGPEFLTYFQNEAQLEKSRLLSDRFSAERPKGSFSTLEIQRTEQGDSAMYLCASSLQGNTIYFGEGSWLTVV.

The rearrangement uses TRBV5-4 and TRBJ2-5; TRBD2 matches 10 bases. The V gene's germline CDR1 is SGHNT and CDR2 YYREEE (reference sequence). The CDR3 sequence is 17 residues long. Trimming at V came to 3 bases and at J to 1 base, leaving 9 bases not matched to a gene. CDR3 DNA: TGTGCCAGCAGCTCCCTTAGCGGGGGGCCCCGCCAAGAGACCCAGTACTTC. Translated: CASSSLSGGPRQETQYF.

This chain links TRBV11-2 with TRBJ2-1; D perhaps matches TRBD1 (6 bases). This CDR3 has 15 residues. The ends were cut back, 1 base at V and 4 bases at J, with 11 bases in the middle. The germline CDR1 and CDR2 sequences are SGHAT and FQNNGV. As DNA, the CDR3 is TGTGCCAGCAGCTTAGTACAGGGAGAATACAATGAGCAGTTCTTC. Translating gives CASSLVQGEYNEQFF.

The chain links TRBV25-1 to TRBJ1-5, with unresolved D. V was shortened by 0 bases and J by 7 bases, with 13 bases between the two germline ends. The CDR3 consists of 15 residues. Germline CDR1 reads MGHDK; CDR2 reads SYGVNS. CDR3 loop: CASSEYGGIGQPQHF. CDR3 coding DNA: TGTGCCAGCAGTGAATATGGAGGGATTGGACAGCCCCAGCATTTT.

The rearrangement uses TRBV7-9 and TRBJ1-6; D is unclear. Germline loops: CDR1 SEHNR, CDR2 FQNEAQ (reference sequence). Trimming removed 5 bases at V and 8 bases at J, with 4 bases between. CDR3 size: 11 residues. The CDR3 DNA follows: TGTGCCAGCAGCCCGGATTCACCCCTCCACTTT. Residues: CASSPDSPLHF.